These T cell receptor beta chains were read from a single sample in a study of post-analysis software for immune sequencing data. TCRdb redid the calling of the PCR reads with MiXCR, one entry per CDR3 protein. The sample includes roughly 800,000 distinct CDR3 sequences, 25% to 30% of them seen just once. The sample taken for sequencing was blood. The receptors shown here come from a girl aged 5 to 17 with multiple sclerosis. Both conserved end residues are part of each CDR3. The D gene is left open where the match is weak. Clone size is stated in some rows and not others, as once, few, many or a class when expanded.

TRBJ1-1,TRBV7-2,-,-,TGTGCCAGCAGCTTGAGGACAGCGAACACTGAAGCTTTCTTT,CASSLRTANTEAFF
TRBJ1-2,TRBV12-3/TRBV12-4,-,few,TGTGCCAGCAGTCCCCAGTCGGATTTATATCATGGCTACACCTTC,CASSPQSDLYHGYTF
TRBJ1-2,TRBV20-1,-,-,TGCAGTGCTCAGGGAGCTTATGGCTACACCTTC,CSAQGAYGYTF
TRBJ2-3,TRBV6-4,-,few,TGTGCCAGCAGCGCGGACTTCACAGATACGCAGTATTTT,CASSADFTDTQYF
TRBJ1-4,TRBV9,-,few,TGTGCCGGCAGCGTAGCGGGGACGAATGAAAAACTGTTTTTT,CAGSVAGTNEKLFF
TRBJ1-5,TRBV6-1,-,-,TGTGCCAGCAGTGATCAGGGTGGCAATCAGCCCCAGCATTTT,CASSDQGGNQPQHF
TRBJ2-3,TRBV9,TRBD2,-,TGTGCCAGCAGCGTATTCGGGGGGGACGAGACAGATACGCAGTATTTT,CASSVFGGDETDTQYF
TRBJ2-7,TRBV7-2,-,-,TGTGCCAGCAGCTTAGTCCAGGGGTTCAGCTCCTACGAGCAGTACTTC,CASSLVQGFSSYEQYF
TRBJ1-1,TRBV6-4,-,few,TGTGCCAGCAGTGACTCGCCAGATGTGAACACTGAAGCTTTCTTT,CASSDSPDVNTEAFF
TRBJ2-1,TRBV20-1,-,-,TGCAGTGCTAGAGGTCTCAGTGGGACGGGGAACAATGAGCAGTTCTTC,CSARGLSGTGNNEQFF
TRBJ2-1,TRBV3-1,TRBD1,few,TGTGCCAGCAGCCCGACCGGACAGGCCTACAATGAGCAGTTCTTC,CASSPTGQAYNEQFF
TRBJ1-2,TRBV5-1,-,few,TGCGCCAGCAGCTTGGCCTTGTTTTCCAGGGAGGGCTACACCTTC,CASSLALFSREGYTF
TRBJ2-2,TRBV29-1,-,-,TGCAGCGTCACCTTTGCGGGGCACGGGGAGCTGTTTTTT,CSVTFAGHGELFF
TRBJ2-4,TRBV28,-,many,TGTGCCAGCAGCCCTGGACAGGCGGGGGCCAAAAACATTCAGTACTTC,CASSPGQAGAKNIQYF
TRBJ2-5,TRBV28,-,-,TGTGCCAGCACCTTCGGAGGGGAAGGGTGGCAAGAGACCCAGTACTTC,CASTFGGEGWQETQYF
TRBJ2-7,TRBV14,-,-,TGTGCCAGCAGTCCACGCGAGGCGGGAACCTACGAGCAGTACTTC,CASSPREAGTYEQYF
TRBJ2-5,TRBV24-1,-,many,TGTGCCACCGGCAGGGGCTCCGAAGAGACCCAGTACTTC,CATGRGSEETQYF
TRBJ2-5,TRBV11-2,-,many,TGTGCCAGCAGCTCCGGGACTGTAGAGACCCAGTACTTC,CASSSGTVETQYF
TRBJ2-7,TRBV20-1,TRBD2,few,TGCAGTGCTAGCGAACTAGCGGGAGTGCCCCTGGTAGACGAGCAGTACTTC,CSASELAGVPLVDEQYF
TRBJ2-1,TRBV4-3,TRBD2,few,TGCGCCAGCAGCCGGATAAGACTAGCGGGAGGGACTGAGCAGTTCTTC,CASSRIRLAGGTEQFF
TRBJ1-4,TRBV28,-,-,TGTGCCAGCAGTTTACCCCCAACTAATGAAAAACTGTTTTTT,CASSLPPTNEKLFF
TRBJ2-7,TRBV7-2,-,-,TGTGCCAGCGGCTTAGGCTTTAGCTCCGACGAGCAGTACTTC,CASGLGFSSDEQYF
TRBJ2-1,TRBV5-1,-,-,TGCGCCAGCAGCTTGGTAGGAAAGCAGTTCTTC,CASSLVGKQFF
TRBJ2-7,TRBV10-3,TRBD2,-,TGTGCCATCAGTGATACTGTCGGGACTAGCGGGGGCAAAAACTACGAGCAGTACTTC,CAISDTVGTSGGKNYEQYF
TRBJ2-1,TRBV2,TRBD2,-,TGTGCCAGCAACCGGGGAGGACTAGCGGGCGATGAGCAGTTCTTC,CASNRGGLAGDEQFF
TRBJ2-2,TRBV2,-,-,TGTGCCAGCAGTGAAAGGGCAGCCCTCGACACCGGGGAGCTGTTTTTT,CASSERAALDTGELFF
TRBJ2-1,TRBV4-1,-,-,TGCGCCAGCAGCCAAGGACTTCACAATGAGCAGTTCTTC,CASSQGLHNEQFF
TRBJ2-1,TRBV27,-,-,TGTGCCAGCAGTCTTCAGGGGGGTAACAATGAGCAGTTCTTC,CASSLQGGNNEQFF
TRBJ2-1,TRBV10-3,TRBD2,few,TGTGCCATCAGTGAGGCGGGAGGGCGTGAGCAGTTCTTC,CAISEAGGREQFF
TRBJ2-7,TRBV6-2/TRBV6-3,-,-,TGTGCCAGCAGGCTGGGACGAGCGGGCGACTCCTACGAGCAGTACTTC,CASRLGRAGDSYEQYF
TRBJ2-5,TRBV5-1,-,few,TGCGCCAGCAGCTTGGCCAGGGCGGTCCAAGAGACCCAGTACTTC,CASSLARAVQETQYF
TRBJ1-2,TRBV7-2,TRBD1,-,TGTGCCAGCAGCGTATACAGGGGGTCTAACTATGGCTACACCTTC,CASSVYRGSNYGYTF
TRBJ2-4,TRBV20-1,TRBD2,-,TGCAGTGCTAATGCGGGGGGAGGCATTCAGTACTTC,CSANAGGGIQYF
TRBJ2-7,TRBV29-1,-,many,TGCAGCGTTGAACTCGGGGCCGCGGAGCAGTACTTC,CSVELGAAEQYF
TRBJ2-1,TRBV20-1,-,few,TGCAGTGCTAGAATACCGGTCCACAATGAGCAGTTCTTC,CSARIPVHNEQFF
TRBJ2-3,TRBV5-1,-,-,TGCGCCAGCAGCTTGCAGGGGAGGTCGACAGATACGCAGTATTTT,CASSLQGRSTDTQYF